These T cell receptor beta chains were read from a single sample in a study of OX40 agonist ivuxolimab in advanced cancers. The method was immunoSEQ multiplex PCR; TCRdb's version includes in-frame clones alone and lacks a portion of them. In the table there are 85,000 to 90,000 clones, more than 80% of which are singletons. The sample was CD4+ or CD8+ T cells sorted from blood, taken in a trial of the OX40 agonist ivuxolimab. The receptors originated from an adult with an advanced solid tumor such as melanoma, head and neck, liver or kidney cancer. CDR3s include the opening cysteine and the closing phenylalanine or tryptophan. Fields, in order: J gene, V gene, CDR3 protein.

TRBJ1-2	TRBV18	CASSPSGQGASGYTF
TRBJ1-2	TRBV6-5	CASSYQGANYGYTF
TRBJ1-2	TRBV5-4	CASSLEYSPTRGYTF
TRBJ1-4	TRBV7-8	CASSLVRGVNEKLFF
TRBJ2-1	TRBV5-1	CASSLGRLKDGHNEQFF
TRBJ2-5	TRBV7-9	CASSLASAGRETQYF
TRBJ2-2	TRBV5-4	CASSLEYGNTGELFF
TRBJ1-1	TRBV7-3	CASSLDRGPPFF
TRBJ2-3	TRBV4-2	CASSQDGISGGATDTQYF
TRBJ2-7	TRBV4-3	CASSQAPSRGQYF
TRBJ2-7	TRBV28	CASSSRRGGTSYEQYF
TRBJ1-1	TRBV28	CASSSPGLNTEAFF
TRBJ1-1	TRBV6-1	CASNGPNTEAFF
TRBJ2-5	TRBV7-3	CASSSNGGWGTSETQYF
TRBJ2-2	TRBV30	CAWSGQGYTGELFF
TRBJ1-4	TRBV11-2	CASSSSMGGYEKLFF
TRBJ2-7	TRBV28	CATTGGQHYEQYF
TRBJ2-5	TRBV11-2	CASSRRTGLDQETQYF
TRBJ1-2	TRBV2	CASSVDPRQEVYGYTF
TRBJ2-1	TRBV19	CASSIAYGLARPPPNEQFF
TRBJ2-7	TRBV10-3	CAISGLAGNEQYF
TRBJ2-2	TRBV5-1	CASSLIGGSNTGELFF
TRBJ1-2	TRBV6-6	CASRARVYGYTF
TRBJ2-1	TRBV19	CASSMPYAREGSSYNEQFF
TRBJ2-3	TRBV13	CASSSTPTSGDTQYF
TRBJ2-3	TRBV11-2	CASSRGLAGVDTQYF
TRBJ2-3	TRBV9	CASSLDTDTQYF
TRBJ1-3	TRBV7-2	CASSFSGRGGNTIYF
TRBJ2-1	TRBV19	CASSISAFGAHYNEQFF
TRBJ1-1	TRBV10-3	CAISESKGKPLGGTEAFF
TRBJ2-2	TRBV11-2	CASSSTGKGDGTGELFF
TRBJ1-2	TRBV27	CASSLGRTYGYTF
TRBJ2-7	TRBV11-2	CASSAHTQGFHYEQYF
TRBJ2-7	TRBV7-9	CASSLELAGTYEQYF
TRBJ2-2	TRBV19	CASSRDRAGTGELFF
TRBJ1-2	TRBV5-4	CASSLAGTQGYGYTF
TRBJ2-1	TRBV6-5	CASTKTSGRTNEQFF
TRBJ1-1	TRBV11-2	CASSLGQVNTEAFF
TRBJ2-1	TRBV4-2	CASSQDALALYNEQFF
TRBJ1-1	TRBV2	CASRQETEAFF
TRBJ1-5	TRBV7-8	CASSPGTTRGNQPQHF
TRBJ1-1	TRBV5-1	CASSSGENTEAFF
TRBJ1-2	TRBV5-5	CASSLGTGFSDGYTF
TRBJ1-6	TRBV21-1	CASRTNGLEGGRAPYNSPLHF
TRBJ2-3	TRBV4-2	CASSQNPGGGTDTQYF
TRBJ2-2	TRBV18	CASSPDALLPLTGELFF
TRBJ2-1	TRBV28	CASSYSGGIYNEQFF
TRBJ1-3	TRBV4-3	CASSQDFSGNTIYF
TRBJ2-3	TRBV5-1	CASSLGGLGDTQYF
TRBJ2-7	TRBV4-3	CASSQEQAVAYEQYF
TRBJ1-2	TRBV5-1	CASSLSPPTGTGFLGYTF
TRBJ2-2	TRBV2	CASIGLAGVTGELFF
TRBJ1-2	TRBV7-2	CASSLGPPGYGYTF
TRBJ2-4	TRBV6-1	CASSDRDRGNIQYF
TRBJ2-3	TRBV11-3	CASSLDGPGAGTDTQYF
TRBJ2-1	TRBV18	CASSQTQNYNEQFF
TRBJ1-4	TRBV11-2	CASSSLTSQGEKLFF
TRBJ1-5	TRBV10-3	CAVNESKGQSGPRGEVWSNQPQHF
TRBJ1-1	TRBV15	CATSRGGTGMTEAFF
TRBJ2-5	TRBV28	CASSLGVGYQETQYF